This T cell receptor (beta chain) stems from a study of CD8 T cells in Susac syndrome. Study observations and caveats: Susac syndrome CD8+ repertoires were clonally expanded, most strongly in CD8+ TEMRA cells.

V gave up 2 bases and J gave up 3 bases; unmatched junction bases: 9. The CDR3 runs 17 residues. Looked up from germline, CDR1 is LGHDT and CDR2 is YNNKEL (reference sequence). A remark on this clonotype: Its antigen remains unidentified.

The authors reverse transcribed 0.5 to 1 ug RNA with random hexamers. Amplification of the TCR beta CDR3 was carried out by immunoSEQ multiplex PCR, which spanned a total of 54 Vbeta and 13 Jbeta segments. TCRdb passed the immunoSEQ multiplex PCR reads through MiXCR, listing each CDR3 protein once. The data hold about 82,000 distinct CDR3 sequences, with about 96% observed a single time. This rearrangement joins TRBV3-1 to TRBJ2-2; 7 nucleotides agree with TRBD2. Sequencing was done on a sample of CD8+ T cells from PBMCs. The receptor was isolated from a human donor with Susac syndrome. The CDR3 region is CASSQPPRGVYTGELFF. The DNA for the CDR3 is TGTGCCAGCAGCCAACCCCCCCGGGGGGTATACACCGGGGAGCTGTTTTTT.